This T cell receptor beta chain is from a study of cytomegalovirus exposure and HLA in healthy donors. About the research overall: Of all 400 or so donors who were genotyped, about 80% belonged to the Caucasian-associated ancestry cluster.

As regards this clone: Its antigen is unknown.

Study-wide findings and caveats: Earlier analysis yielded a pattern in which most TCR beta V segments were productive about 90% or about 30% of the time.

This CDR3 is built from 14 residues. CDR1 SGHRS and CDR2 YFSETQ come from the germline V gene. Trimming removed 0 bases at V and 0 bases at J, with 7 bases between. PCR involved 60 Vbeta and 13 Jbeta primers. How the authors handled the data: Counted up in a later analysis, unique TCR beta chains came to about 80 million, with around 11 million shared. This table comes from immunoSEQ multiplex PCR, and its TCRdb copy is limited to in-frame clones, with some not included. From that table come the V and J calls and clone size; the DNA was used to work out D and trimming. In total, the table holds 60,000 to 75,000 clones. In nominal health when sampled, donors likely had unrecorded immune exposures nonetheless.

The rearrangement uses TRBV5-1 and TRBJ2-7; no reliable D call. Specimen: PBMCs. This receptor was obtained from a female donor in good health and CMV-seropositive. CDR3 in DNA: TGCGCCAGCAGCTTGGTGGCCAACTCCTACGAGCAGTACTTC. Translated, it gives CASSLVANSYEQYF.